This T cell receptor (beta chain) was sequenced for a study of blood T cells in healthy people across ages. Study-level findings and limits: A greater number of naive CD4+ cells and higher diversity distinguished long-lived donors from aged donors.

The sample, 7.5 to 10 milliliters of peripheral blood, was drawn from each donor. A minimum of 6 micrograms of total RNA was extracted per sample. About this clonotype itself: The antigen is undetermined.

Alongside a J-beta primer mix, a sample-barcoded 5' primer served in a second PCR lasting about 6 to 12 cycles. Each sample provided no less than 2.5 million CDR3-containing paired-end reads. TCRdb re-analysed the 5' RACE reads in MiXCR, keeping a single row per CDR3 protein. The table shows about 900,000 distinct CDR3 sequences, with roughly 43% occurring only once. CDR3 length: 15 amino acids. Germline CDR1 SGHRS, CDR2 YFSETQ. Trimming took 1 base from V and 0 from J, leaving 7 bases between them. The specimen was blood. The J gene is TRBJ1-4, the V gene TRBV5-1; maybe TRBD1 (5 bases). The clonotype originates from a man aged 25-40 years in good health. CDR3 residues: CASSLQGTTNEKLFF. The CDR3 DNA follows: TGCGCCAGCAGCTTGCAGGGCACAACTAATGAAAAACTGTTTTTT. Together with reference TRBV5-1 and TRBJ1-4, the CDR3 gives the full variable domain: KAGVTQTPRYLIKTRGQQVTLSCSPISGHRSVSWYQQTPGQGLQFLFEYFSETQRNKGNFPGRFSGRQFSNSRSEMNVSTLELGDSALYLCASSLQGTTNEKLFFGSGTQLSVL.